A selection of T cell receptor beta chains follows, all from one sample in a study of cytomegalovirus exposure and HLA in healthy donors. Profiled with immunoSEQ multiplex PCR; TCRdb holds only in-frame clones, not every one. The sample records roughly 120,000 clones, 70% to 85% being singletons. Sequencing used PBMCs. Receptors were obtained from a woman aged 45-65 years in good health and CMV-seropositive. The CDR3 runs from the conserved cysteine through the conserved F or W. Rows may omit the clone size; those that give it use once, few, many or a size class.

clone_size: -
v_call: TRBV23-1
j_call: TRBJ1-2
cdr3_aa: CASSQRDSLPYGYTF

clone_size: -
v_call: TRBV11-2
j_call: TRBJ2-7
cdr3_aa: CASSRLSAPGPSSSYEQYF

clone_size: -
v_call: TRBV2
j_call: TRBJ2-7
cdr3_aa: CASRGQGHSYEQYF

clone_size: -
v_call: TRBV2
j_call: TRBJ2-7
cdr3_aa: CASSDNSYEQYF

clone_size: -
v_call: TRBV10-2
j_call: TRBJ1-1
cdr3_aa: CASSYRQDNTEAFF

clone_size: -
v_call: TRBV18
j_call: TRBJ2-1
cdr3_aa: CASSLRLAGGSYNEQFF

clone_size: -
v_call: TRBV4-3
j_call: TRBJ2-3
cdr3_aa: CASSQWEQADTQYF

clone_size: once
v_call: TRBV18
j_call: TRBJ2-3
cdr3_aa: CASSPPYLAGAPDTQYF

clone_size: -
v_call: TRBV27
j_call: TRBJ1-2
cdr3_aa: CASSLDRQAARDYGYTF

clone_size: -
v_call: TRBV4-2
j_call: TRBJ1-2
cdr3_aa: CASSQDNRGDYGYTF

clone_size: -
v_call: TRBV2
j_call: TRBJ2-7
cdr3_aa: CASQRTGEEEQYF

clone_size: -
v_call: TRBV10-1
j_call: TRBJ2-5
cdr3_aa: CASSPGGVGAEQETQYF

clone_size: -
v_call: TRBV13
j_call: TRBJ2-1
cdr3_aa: CASSPSPSRGQFF

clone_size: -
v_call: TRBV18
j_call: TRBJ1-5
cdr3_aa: CASSPNHRASQPQHF

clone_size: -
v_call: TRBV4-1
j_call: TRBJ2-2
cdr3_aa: CASSQVTGDTGELFF

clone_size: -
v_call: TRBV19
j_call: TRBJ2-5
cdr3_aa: CASSIGFQAGQTDF

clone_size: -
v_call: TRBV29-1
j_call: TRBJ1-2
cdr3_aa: CSVEVTGRQTYGYTF

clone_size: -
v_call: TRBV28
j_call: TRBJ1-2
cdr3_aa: CASSLALGQVLSGYTF

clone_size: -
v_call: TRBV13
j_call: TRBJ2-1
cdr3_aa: CARGTTGGREQFF

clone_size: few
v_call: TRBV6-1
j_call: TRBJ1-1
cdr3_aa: CASSGFRGRYTEAFF

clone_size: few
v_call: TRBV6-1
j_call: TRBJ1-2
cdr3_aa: CASKERGPNYGYTF

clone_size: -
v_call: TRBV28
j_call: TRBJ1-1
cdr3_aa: CASSSPTSEAEAFF

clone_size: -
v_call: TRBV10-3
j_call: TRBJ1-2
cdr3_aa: CAISGGNDLYGYTF

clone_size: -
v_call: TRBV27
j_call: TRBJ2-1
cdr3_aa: CASRTLLYNEQFF